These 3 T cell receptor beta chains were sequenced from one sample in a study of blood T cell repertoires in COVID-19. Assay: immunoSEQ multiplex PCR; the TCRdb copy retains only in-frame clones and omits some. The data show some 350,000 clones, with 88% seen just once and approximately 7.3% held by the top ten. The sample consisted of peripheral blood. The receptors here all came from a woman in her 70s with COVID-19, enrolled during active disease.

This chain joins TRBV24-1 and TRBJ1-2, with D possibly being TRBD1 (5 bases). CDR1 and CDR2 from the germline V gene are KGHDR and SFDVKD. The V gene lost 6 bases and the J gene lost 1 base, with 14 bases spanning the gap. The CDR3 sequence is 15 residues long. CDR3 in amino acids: CATSPSSGYNYGYTF. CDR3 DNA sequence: TGTGCCACCAGTCCATCCTCAGGGTATAACTATGGCTACACCTTC.

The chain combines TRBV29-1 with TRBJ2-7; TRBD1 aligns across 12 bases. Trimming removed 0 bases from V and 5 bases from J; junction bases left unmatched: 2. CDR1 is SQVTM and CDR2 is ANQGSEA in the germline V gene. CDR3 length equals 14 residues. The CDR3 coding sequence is TGCAGCGTTGAAGAAGGGACAGGGGGCGACGAGCAGTACTTC. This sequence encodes CSVEEGTGGDEQYF.

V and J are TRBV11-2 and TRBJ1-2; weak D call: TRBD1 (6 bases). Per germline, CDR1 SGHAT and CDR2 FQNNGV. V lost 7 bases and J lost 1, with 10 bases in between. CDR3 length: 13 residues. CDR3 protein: CASTPQGNYGYTF. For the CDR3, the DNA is TGTGCCAGCACCCCACAGGGTAACTATGGCTACACCTTC.